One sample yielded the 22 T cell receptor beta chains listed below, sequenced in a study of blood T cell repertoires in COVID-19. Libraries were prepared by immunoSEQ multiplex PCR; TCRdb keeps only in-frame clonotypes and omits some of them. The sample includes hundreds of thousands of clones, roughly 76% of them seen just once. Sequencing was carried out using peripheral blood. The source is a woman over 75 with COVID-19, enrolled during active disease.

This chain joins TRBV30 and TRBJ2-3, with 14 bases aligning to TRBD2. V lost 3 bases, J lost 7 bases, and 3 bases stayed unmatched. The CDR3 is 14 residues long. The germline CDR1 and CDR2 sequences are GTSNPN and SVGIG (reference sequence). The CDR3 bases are TGTGCCTGGAGGACTAGCGGGGGGGCCTATACGCAGTATTTT. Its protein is CAWRTSGGAYTQYF.

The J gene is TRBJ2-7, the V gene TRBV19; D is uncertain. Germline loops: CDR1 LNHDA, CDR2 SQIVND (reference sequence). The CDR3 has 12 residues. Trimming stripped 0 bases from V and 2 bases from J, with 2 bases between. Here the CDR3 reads CASSIDTYEQYF. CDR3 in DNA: TGTGCCAGTAGTATAGACACCTACGAGCAGTACTTC.

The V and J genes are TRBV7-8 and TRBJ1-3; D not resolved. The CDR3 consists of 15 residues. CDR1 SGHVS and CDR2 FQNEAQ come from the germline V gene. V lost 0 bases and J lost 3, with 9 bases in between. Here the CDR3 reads CASSLARGIGNTIYF. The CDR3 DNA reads TGTGCCAGCAGCTTAGCGCGGGGAATTGGAAACACCATATATTTT.

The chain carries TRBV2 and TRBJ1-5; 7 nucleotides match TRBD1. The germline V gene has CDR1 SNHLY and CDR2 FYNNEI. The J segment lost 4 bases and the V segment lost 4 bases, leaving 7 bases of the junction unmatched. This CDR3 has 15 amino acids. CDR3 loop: CASSGSQGWNQPQHF. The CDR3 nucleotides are TGTGCCAGCAGTGGATCACAGGGGTGGAATCAGCCCCAGCATTTT.

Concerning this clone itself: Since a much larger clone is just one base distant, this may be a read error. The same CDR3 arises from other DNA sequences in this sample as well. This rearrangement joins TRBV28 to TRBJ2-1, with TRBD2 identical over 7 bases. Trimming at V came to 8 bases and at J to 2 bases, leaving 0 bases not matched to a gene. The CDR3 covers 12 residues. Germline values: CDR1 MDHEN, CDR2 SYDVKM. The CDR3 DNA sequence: TGTGCCAGCGGGAGGGCCTACAATGAGCAGTTCTTC. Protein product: CASGRAYNEQFF.

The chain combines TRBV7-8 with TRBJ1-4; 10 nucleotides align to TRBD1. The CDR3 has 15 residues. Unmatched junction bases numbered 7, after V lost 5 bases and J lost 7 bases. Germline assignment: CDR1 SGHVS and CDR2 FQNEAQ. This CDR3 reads CASSARQGAGEKLFF. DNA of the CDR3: TGTGCCAGCAGCGCCAGACAGGGGGCAGGTGAAAAACTGTTTTTT. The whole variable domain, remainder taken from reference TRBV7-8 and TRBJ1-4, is GAGVSQSPRYKVAKRGQDVALRCDPISGHVSLFWYQQALGQGPEFLTYFQNEAQLDKSGLPSDRFFAERPEGSVSTLKIQRTQQEDSAVYLCASSARQGAGEKLFFGSGTQLSVL.

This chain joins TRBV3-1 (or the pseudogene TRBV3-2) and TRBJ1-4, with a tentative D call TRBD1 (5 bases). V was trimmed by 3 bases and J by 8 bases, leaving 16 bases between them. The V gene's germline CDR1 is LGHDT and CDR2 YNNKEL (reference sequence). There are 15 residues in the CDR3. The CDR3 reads CASSHSGTEYEKLFF. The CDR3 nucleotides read TGTGCCAGCAGCCACAGCGGGACGGAGTACGAAAAACTGTTTTTT.

The CDR3 bases are TGTGCCACCAGCAGTGGTCGCGGAGTCTCTAGCAATCAGCCCCAGCATTTT. The encoded protein is CATSSGRGVSSNQPQHF. The chain recombines TRBV15 with TRBJ1-5; no clear D. Germline CDR1 reads LNHNV; CDR2 reads YYDKDF (reference sequence). V shed 3 bases and J shed 0 bases, with 15 bases lying between them. The CDR3 has 17 amino acids.

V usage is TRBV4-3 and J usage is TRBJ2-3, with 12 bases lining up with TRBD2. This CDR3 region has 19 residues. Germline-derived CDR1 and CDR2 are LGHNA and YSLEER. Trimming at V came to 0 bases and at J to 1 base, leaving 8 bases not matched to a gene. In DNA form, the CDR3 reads TGCGCCAGCAGCCAAGATTTGGCTAGCGGGAGGGCGGGCACAGATACGCAGTATTTT. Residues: CASSQDLASGRAGTDTQYF.

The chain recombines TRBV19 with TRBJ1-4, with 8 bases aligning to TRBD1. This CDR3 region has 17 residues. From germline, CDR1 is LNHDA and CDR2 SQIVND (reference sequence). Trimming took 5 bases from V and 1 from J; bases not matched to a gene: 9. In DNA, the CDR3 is TGTGCCAGTAGTTTTGGGCAGGGGGCGATAACTAATGAAAAACTGTTTTTT. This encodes CASSFGQGAITNEKLFF.

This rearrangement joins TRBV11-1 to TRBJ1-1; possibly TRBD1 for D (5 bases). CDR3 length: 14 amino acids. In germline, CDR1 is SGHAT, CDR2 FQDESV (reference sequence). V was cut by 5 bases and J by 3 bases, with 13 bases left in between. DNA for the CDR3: TGTGCCAGCAGCCCCGGGGGGGTGTACACTGAAGCTTTCTTT. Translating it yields CASSPGGVYTEAFF.

CDR3 coding DNA: TGTGCCAGCAGCCCCCGGACTAGCGGGACCTACGAGCAGTACTTC. This translates into CASSPRTSGTYEQYF. V and J are TRBV14 and TRBJ2-7; 12 nucleotides agree with TRBD2. The CDR3 contains 15 residues. Germline loops: CDR1 SGHDN, CDR2 FVKESK. J gave up 2 bases and V 4 bases, and 3 bases lay outside the gene matches.

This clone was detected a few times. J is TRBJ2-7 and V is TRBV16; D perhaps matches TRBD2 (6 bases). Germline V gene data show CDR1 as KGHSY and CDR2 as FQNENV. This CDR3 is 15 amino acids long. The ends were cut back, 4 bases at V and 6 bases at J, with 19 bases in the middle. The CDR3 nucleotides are TGTGCCAGCAGCCGTCAAGGCGGGGCACCTGGCGAGCAGTACTTC. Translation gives CASSRQGGAPGEQYF. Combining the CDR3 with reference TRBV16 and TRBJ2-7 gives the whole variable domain GEEVAQTPKHLVRGEGQKAKLYCAPIKGHSYVFWYQQVLKNEFKFLISFQNENVFDETGMPKERFSAKCLPNSPCSLEIQATKLEDSAVYFCASSRQGGAPGEQYFGPGTRLTVT.

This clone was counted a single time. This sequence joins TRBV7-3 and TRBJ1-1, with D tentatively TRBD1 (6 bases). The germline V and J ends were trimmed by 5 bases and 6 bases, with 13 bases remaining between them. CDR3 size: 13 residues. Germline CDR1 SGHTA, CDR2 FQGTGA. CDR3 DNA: TGTGCCAGCAGCATTCCAGGGGTTTCTGAAGCTTTCTTT. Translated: CASSIPGVSEAFF.

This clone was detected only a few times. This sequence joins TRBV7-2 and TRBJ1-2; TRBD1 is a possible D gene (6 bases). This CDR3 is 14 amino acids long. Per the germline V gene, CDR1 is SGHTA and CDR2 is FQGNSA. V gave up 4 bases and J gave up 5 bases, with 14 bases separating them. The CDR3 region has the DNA TGTGCCAGCAGCTCCTACAGGGAATGGTATGGCTACACCTTC. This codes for CASSSYREWYGYTF. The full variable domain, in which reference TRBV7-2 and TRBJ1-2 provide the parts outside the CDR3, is GAGVSQSPSNKVTEKGKDVELRCDPISGHTALYWYRQSLGQGLEFLIYFQGNSAPDKSGLPSDRFSAERTGGSVSTLTIQRTQQEDSAVYLCASSSYREWYGYTFGSGTRLTVV.

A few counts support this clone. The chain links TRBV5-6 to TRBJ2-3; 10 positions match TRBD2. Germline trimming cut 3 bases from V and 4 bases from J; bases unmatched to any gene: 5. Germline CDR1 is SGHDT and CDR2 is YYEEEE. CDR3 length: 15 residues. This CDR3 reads CASSSLAGRADTQYF. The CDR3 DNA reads TGTGCCAGCAGCTCACTAGCGGGGAGGGCAGATACGCAGTATTTT.

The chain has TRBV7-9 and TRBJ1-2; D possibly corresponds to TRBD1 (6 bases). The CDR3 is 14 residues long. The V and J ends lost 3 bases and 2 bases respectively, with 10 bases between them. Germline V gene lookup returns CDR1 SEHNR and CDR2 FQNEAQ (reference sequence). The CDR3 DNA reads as TGTGCCAGCAGCTTCGGACAGTCCAACTATGGCTACACCTTC. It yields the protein CASSFGQSNYGYTF.

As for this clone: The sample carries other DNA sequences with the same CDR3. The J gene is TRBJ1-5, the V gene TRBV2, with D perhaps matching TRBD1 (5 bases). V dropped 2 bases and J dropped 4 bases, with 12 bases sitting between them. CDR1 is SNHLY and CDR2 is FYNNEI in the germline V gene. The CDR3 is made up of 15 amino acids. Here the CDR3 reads CASSEQGLGNQPQHF. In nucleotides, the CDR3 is TGTGCCAGCAGTGAACAGGGTTTAGGAAATCAGCCCCAGCATTTT.

The CDR3 DNA is TGTGCCAGCAGCGTAGGCGGGGGGCCGAGGGAGAACACTGAAGCTTTCTTT. This gives the protein CASSVGGGPRENTEAFF. The chain employs TRBV9 and TRBJ1-1, with D possibly being TRBD1 (6 bases). Germline CDR1 is SGDLS and CDR2 is YYNGEE. The CDR3 loop spans 17 amino acids. The germline V and J ends were trimmed by 0 bases and 1 base, with 16 bases remaining between them.

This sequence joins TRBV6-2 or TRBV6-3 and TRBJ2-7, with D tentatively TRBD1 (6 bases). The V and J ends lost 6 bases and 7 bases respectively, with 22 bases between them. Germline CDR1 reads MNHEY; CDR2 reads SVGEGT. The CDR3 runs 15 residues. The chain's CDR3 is CASSMTGTWVREQYF. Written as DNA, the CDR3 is TGTGCCAGCAGCATGACCGGGACATGGGTTCGTGAGCAGTACTTC.

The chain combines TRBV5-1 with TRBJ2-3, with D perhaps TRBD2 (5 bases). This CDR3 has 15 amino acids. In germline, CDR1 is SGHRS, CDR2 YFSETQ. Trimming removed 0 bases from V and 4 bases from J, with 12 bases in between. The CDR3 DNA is TGCGCCAGCAGCTTGGAACGCGCGAGGGCAGATACGCAGTATTTT. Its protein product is CASSLERARADTQYF.

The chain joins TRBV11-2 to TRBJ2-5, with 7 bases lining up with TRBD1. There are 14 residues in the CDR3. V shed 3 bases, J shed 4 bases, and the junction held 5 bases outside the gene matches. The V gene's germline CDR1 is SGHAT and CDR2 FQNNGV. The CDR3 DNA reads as TGTGCCAGCAGCTTGACAGGGTTCGGAGAGACCCAGTACTTC. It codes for CASSLTGFGETQYF.